The present TCR beta chain was sequenced within a study of graft-versus-host responses after intestinal transplantation. Study conclusions and caveats: Individuals who had graft-donor T cell macrochimerism had allografts that showed high graft-versus-host to host-versus-graft clonal ratios.

Trimming removed 6 bases at V and 2 bases at J, with 14 bases between. The CDR3 covers 14 residues. Germline values: CDR1 MNHEY, CDR2 SVGAGI. TCRdb's table, derived via immunoSEQ multiplex PCR, lists solely in-frame clones and lacks some. The sample has about 70,000 clones; around 90% are singletons. As to this clone: Its specificity is unknown.

The receptor comes from a human donor who was the organ donor for an intestinal transplant. The chain recombines TRBV6-5 with TRBJ2-7; TRBD1 is a possible D gene (6 bases). The specimen comprised unstimulated CD8+ T cells sorted from spleen or lymph node cells, sampled before transplant. CDR3: CASRGTRFPYEQYV. In DNA, the CDR3 is TGTGCCAGCAGAGGGACAAGGTTCCCCTACGAGCAGTACGTC.